These 20 T cell receptor beta chains originate from one sample sequenced in a study of blood T cells in healthy people across ages. With a J-beta primer mix and a sample-barcoded 5' primer, a second PCR ran 7 to 11 cycles. TCRdb itself ran the 5' RACE reads through MiXCR, one entry per CDR3 protein. The sample consists of around 1,500,000 distinct CDR3 sequences, roughly 45% of them appearing once. The sequenced material came from blood. The receptors stem from a woman under 30 in good health.

The chain couples TRBV7-2 to TRBJ1-2, with 7 nucleotides matching TRBD1. Germline V gene lookup returns CDR1 SGHTA and CDR2 FQGNSA. The CDR3 totals 16 residues. The junction had 16 bases not matched to a gene; V was cut back by 8 bases and J by 4 bases. The CDR3 nucleotides are TGTGCCAGCGGCCCTTCCGGGACAGCCGAAATCTATGGCTACACCTTC. This encodes CASGPSGTAEIYGYTF.

The chain employs TRBV3-1 and TRBJ2-3; 8 bases map to TRBD2. With 1 base clipped from V and 2 bases from J, the junction kept 5 bases outside the gene matches. CDR3 length: 16 residues. Germline assignment: CDR1 LGHDT and CDR2 YNNKEL (reference sequence). The CDR3 coding sequence is TGTGCCAGCAGCCAAGTCGGCGGGGGGACCACAGATACGCAGTATTTT. Its protein product is CASSQVGGGTTDTQYF.

This clonotype appeared a few times. V and J are TRBV6-1 and TRBJ1-2; D unclear. CDR1 and CDR2 from the germline V gene are MNHNS and SASEGT. V shed 7 bases and J shed 5 bases, with 8 bases lying between them. CDR3 size: 11 residues. CDR3 DNA sequence: TGTGCCAGCACCGGCCTATATGGCTACACCTTC. Translation: CASTGLYGYTF.

The V gene is TRBV6-5, the J gene TRBJ2-3; 7 bases align to TRBD2. The CDR3 length is 15 residues. Per the germline V gene, CDR1 is MNHEY and CDR2 is SVGAGI. V shed 1 base, J shed 4 bases, and the junction held 5 bases outside the gene matches. The CDR3 DNA follows: TGTGCCAGCAGTTACTACGCGGGAGCTCCAGATACGCAGTATTTT. As protein: CASSYYAGAPDTQYF.

The chain links TRBV7-9 to TRBJ2-7; unclear D gene. V lost 6 bases, J lost 5 bases, and 20 bases lay in between. The CDR3 contains 15 residues. Germline loops: CDR1 SEHNR, CDR2 FQNEAQ (reference sequence). The CDR3 sequence: CASRKRRAKIDEQYF. The CDR3 coding sequence is TGTGCCAGCAGGAAACGAAGGGCCAAAATCGACGAGCAGTACTTC.

This clonotype showed up just once. J is TRBJ1-1 and V is TRBV10-3; the match to TRBD1 covers 7 bases. Per germline, CDR1 ENHRY and CDR2 SYGVKD. J lost 6 bases, V lost 6 bases, and 7 bases had no gene match. The CDR3 has 13 amino acids. The DNA for the CDR3 is TGTGCCATCAGCCCCACAGGGGAGGCTGAAGCTTTCTTT. Protein product: CAISPTGEAEAFF.

The gene calls are TRBV7-9 and TRBJ1-1, with D unclear. Germline values: CDR1 SEHNR, CDR2 FQNEAQ (reference sequence). V shed 5 bases and J shed 11 bases, with 15 bases lying between them. The CDR3 spans 12 residues. The CDR3 DNA sequence: TGTGCCAGCAGCCCCGAGGTGGGGATGGCTTTCTTT. This sequence encodes CASSPEVGMAFF.

V and J are TRBV10-3 and TRBJ1-6; TRBD1 might be the D (5 bases). V lost 2 bases and J 9 bases, leaving 14 bases between the germline ends. The germline V gene encodes CDR1 ENHRY and CDR2 SYGVKD. This CDR3 comprises 15 residues. As DNA, the CDR3 is TGTGCCATCAGTGAGACGACAGCGTTGGGTTCACCCCTCCACTTT. Its protein is CAISETTALGSPLHF.

This clonotype was counted a few times. This chain joins TRBV9 and TRBJ2-1; 7 bases align to TRBD1. Germline V CDR1 and CDR2: SGDLS, YYNGEE. The CDR3 contains 18 residues. With 1 base clipped from V and 1 base from J, the junction kept 11 bases outside the gene matches. The DNA of the CDR3 is TGTGCCAGCAGCGTATTACAGGGGCCCCTTGGGTCCTACAATGAGCAGTTCTTC. It encodes CASSVLQGPLGSYNEQFF.

The V call is TRBV20-1, the J call TRBJ1-1; D might be TRBD1 (5 bases). The V end was cut by 6 bases, the J end by 4 bases, with 15 bases between. The CDR3 has 13 residues. Germline-derived CDR1 and CDR2 are DFQATT and SNEGSKA (reference sequence). The CDR3 coding sequence is TGCAGTGCCTTCCGGGACCCTGGCACTGAAGCTTTCTTT. Translating gives CSAFRDPGTEAFF.

The table lists this clonotype with a few counts. The chain carries TRBV5-1 and TRBJ2-4, with D perhaps given as TRBD1 or TRBD2 (5 bases each). CDR3 length: 14 amino acids. Germline V gene data show CDR1 as SGHRS and CDR2 as YFSETQ. Trimming stripped 0 bases from V and 13 bases from J, with 17 bases between. CDR3 sequence reads: CASSLDGRGLKQYF. The CDR3 coding sequence is TGCGCCAGCAGCTTGGACGGACGGGGCTTGAAGCAGTACTTC.

This chain joins TRBV2 and TRBJ1-5; D is unresolved. Looked up from germline, CDR1 is SNHLY and CDR2 is FYNNEI. The CDR3 loop spans 13 amino acids. The V end lost 3 bases, the J end lost 5 bases, and 8 bases lay between the germline ends. The CDR3 sequence is CASSDQEDQPQHF. For the CDR3, the DNA is TGTGCCAGCAGTGATCAGGAGGATCAGCCCCAGCATTTT.

A word on this clonotype: A much more abundant neighbour one base away suggests this may be a read error. V and J are TRBV29-1 and TRBJ2-3, with D uncertain. Trimming took off 5 bases at V and 0 bases at J, with 6 bases between the two ends. Germline V gives CDR1 SQVTM, CDR2 ANQGSEA. The length of the CDR3 is 12 residues. For the CDR3, the DNA is TGCAGCGTTCAGACCAGCACAGATACGCAGTATTTT. This sequence encodes CSVQTSTDTQYF.

The V gene is TRBV20-1, the J gene TRBJ2-3; 7 nucleotides line up with TRBD2. Germline values: CDR1 DFQATT, CDR2 SNEGSKA (reference sequence). CDR3 size: 13 residues. V was clipped by 0 bases and J by 14 bases; unmatched bases: 11. CDR3 region: CSARDRMSGTPYF. The CDR3 region has the DNA TGCAGTGCTAGAGATCGCATGAGCGGGACCCCGTATTTT.

This clonotype was found a few times. This sequence joins TRBV12-5 and TRBJ2-1, with TRBD1 matching over 9 bases. Per germline, CDR1 LGHNT and CDR2 FRNRAP. This CDR3 is built from 15 residues. The V and J ends lost 6 bases and 5 bases, in that order; junction bases with no gene match: 8. The CDR3 DNA reads TGTGCTAGTGGCTGGACAGGGGATACCAACAATGAGCAGTTCTTC. This gives the protein CASGWTGDTNNEQFF.

This clonotype was detected a few times. The rearrangement links TRBV5-1 to TRBJ2-1; 8 bases are a match to TRBD2. CDR1 and CDR2 (germline): SGHRS, YFSETQ. The CDR3 is made up of 16 amino acids. V shed 4 bases and J 0 bases; nucleotides not matched to a gene: 6. In nucleotides, the CDR3 is TGCGCCAGCAGCCACTTACTAGCGGCCTCCTACAATGAGCAGTTCTTC. The encoded protein is CASSHLLAASYNEQFF.

There are a few counts of this clonotype. This chain connects TRBV6-5 to TRBJ2-3; D remains ambiguous. The length of the CDR3 is 19 residues. V lost 3 bases and J 4 bases, leaving 26 bases between the germline ends. Germline V lookup: CDR1 MNHEY, CDR2 SVGAGI. CDR3 sequence: CASSYSRDFFLTGPDTQYF. DNA of the CDR3: TGTGCCAGCAGTTATTCCCGCGACTTCTTTCTCACGGGTCCAGATACGCAGTATTTT.

Concerning this clonotype: The germline gene is not matched at one end of the junction; a read error may be the cause. This rearrangement joins TRBV10-1 to TRBJ2-4; D is uncertain. The J call may be faulty, since TRBJ2-5 better matches the DNA end. Germline CDR1 WNHNN, CDR2 SYGVQD (reference sequence). CDR3 length: 14 amino acids. The CDR3 reads CTSSESNRLETQYF. For the CDR3, the DNA is TGCACCAGCAGTGAGTCAAATCGGTTAGAGACCCAGTACTTC.

This clonotype has just a few counts. V usage is TRBV7-9 and J usage is TRBJ2-3; 12 bases map to TRBD2. J gave up 11 bases and V 5 bases, and 17 bases lay outside the gene matches. The CDR3 is made up of 17 amino acids. The germline V gene encodes CDR1 SEHNR and CDR2 FQNEAQ (reference sequence). The DNA of the CDR3 is TGTGCCAGCAGCCCACCGGACACTAGCGGGGGGTCTTGGCGGCAGTATTTT. Protein sequence: CASSPPDTSGGSWRQYF.

This chain uses TRBV6-5 with TRBJ2-7, with 9 bases matching TRBD1. The junction had 14 bases not matched to a gene; V was cut back by 4 bases and J by 10 bases. This CDR3 is built from 15 residues. Per the germline V gene, CDR1 is MNHEY and CDR2 is SVGAGI. CDR3 protein: CASSSIRGGQGIQYF. CDR3 bases: TGTGCCAGCAGTTCCATACGAGGGGGACAGGGAATCCAGTACTTC.